This T cell receptor (beta chain) originates from a study of blood T cell repertoires in COVID-19. About the study: Italy, Spain and the United States were the sources of the convalescent and acute COVID-19 samples. In each case, the material was cDNA or gDNA derived from T cells, B-cell-depleted T cells, or PBMCs.

The CDR3 length is 12 residues. V was clipped by 0 bases and J by 8 bases, with 6 bases between them. Germline CDR1 is SGHTA and CDR2 is FQGNSA. The method was immunoSEQ multiplex PCR; TCRdb's version includes in-frame clones alone and lacks a portion of them. Among about 210,000 clones listed, approximately 85% were seen once. This clone was counted a single time. This chain joins TRBV7-2 and TRBJ2-3; the D is unclear. Material for sequencing was peripheral blood. This sequence originates from a man aged 50 to 59 with COVID-19, enrolled during active disease. In nucleotides, the CDR3 is TGTGCCAGCAGCTTAGCGCTAGGTACGCAGTATTTT. Residues: CASSLALGTQYF.